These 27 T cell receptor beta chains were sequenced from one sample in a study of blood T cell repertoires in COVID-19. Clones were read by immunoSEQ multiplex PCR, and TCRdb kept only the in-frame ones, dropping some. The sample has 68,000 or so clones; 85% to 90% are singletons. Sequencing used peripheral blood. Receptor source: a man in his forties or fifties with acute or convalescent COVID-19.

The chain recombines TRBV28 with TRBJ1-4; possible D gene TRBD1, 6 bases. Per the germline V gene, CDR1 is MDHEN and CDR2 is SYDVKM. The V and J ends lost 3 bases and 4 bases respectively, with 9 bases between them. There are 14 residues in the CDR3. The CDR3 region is CASSFSGVNEKLFF. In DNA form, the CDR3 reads TGTGCCAGCAGTTTCTCAGGGGTTAATGAAAAACTGTTTTTT.

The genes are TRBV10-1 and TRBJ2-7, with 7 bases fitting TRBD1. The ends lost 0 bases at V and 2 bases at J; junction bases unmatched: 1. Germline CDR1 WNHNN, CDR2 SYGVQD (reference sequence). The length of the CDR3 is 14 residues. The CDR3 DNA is TGCGCCAGCAGTGAGTCCGGACAGGCCTACGAGCAGTACTTC. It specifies CASSESGQAYEQYF.

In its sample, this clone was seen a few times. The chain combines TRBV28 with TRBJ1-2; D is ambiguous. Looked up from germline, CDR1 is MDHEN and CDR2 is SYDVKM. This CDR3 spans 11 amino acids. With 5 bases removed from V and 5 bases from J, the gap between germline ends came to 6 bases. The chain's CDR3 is CASSPGYGYTF. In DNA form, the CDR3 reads TGTGCCAGCAGTCCGGGTTATGGCTACACCTTC.

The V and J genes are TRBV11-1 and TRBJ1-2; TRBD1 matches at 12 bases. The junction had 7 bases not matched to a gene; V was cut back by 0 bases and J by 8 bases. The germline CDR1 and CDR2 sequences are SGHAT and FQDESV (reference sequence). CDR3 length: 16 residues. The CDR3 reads CASSLAPGQGAYGYTF. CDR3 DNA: TGTGCCAGCAGCTTAGCTCCGGGACAGGGGGCCTACGGCTACACCTTC.

The CDR3 protein is CASSAREIARDEQYF. The DNA for the CDR3 is TGTGCCAGCAGTGCCAGGGAAATTGCTAGAGACGAGCAGTACTTC. The chain couples TRBV28 to TRBJ2-7; D may be TRBD1 (5 bases). The CDR3 is 15 amino acids. V shed 5 bases and J shed 5 bases, with 19 bases lying between them. The V gene's germline CDR1 is MDHEN and CDR2 SYDVKM.

CDR3: CSASGDSGETQYF. The CDR3 coding sequence is TGCAGTGCTAGTGGGGACAGTGGGGAGACCCAGTACTTC. The chain combines TRBV20-1 with TRBJ2-5; TRBD1 matches at 7 bases. Unmatched junction bases numbered 6, after V lost 3 bases and J lost 5 bases. The CDR3 runs 13 residues. Germline-derived CDR1 and CDR2 are DFQATT and SNEGSKA (reference sequence).

This CDR3 is CASSPDRDKLFF. CDR3 in DNA: TGTGCCAGCAGTCCGGACAGGGATAAACTGTTTTTT. The rearrangement uses TRBV5-5 and TRBJ1-4; TRBD1 aligns across 8 bases. Per germline, CDR1 SGHKS and CDR2 YYEKEE (reference sequence). The CDR3 covers 12 residues. V trimming: 5 bases; J trimming: 11 bases; junction bases outside the gene matches: 5.

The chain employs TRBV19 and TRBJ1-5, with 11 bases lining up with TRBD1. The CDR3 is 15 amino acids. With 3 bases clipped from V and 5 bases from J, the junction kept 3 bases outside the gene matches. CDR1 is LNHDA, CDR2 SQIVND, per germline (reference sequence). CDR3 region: CASSIGTGGYQPQHF. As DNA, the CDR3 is TGTGCCAGTAGTATTGGGACAGGGGGGTATCAGCCCCAGCATTTT.

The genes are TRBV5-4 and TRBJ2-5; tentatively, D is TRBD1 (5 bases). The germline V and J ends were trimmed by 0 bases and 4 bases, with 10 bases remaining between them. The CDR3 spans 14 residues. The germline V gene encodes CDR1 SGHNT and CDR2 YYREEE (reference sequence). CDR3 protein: CASSLASQGETQYF. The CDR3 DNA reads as TGTGCCAGCAGCTTGGCATCTCAGGGAGAGACCCAGTACTTC.

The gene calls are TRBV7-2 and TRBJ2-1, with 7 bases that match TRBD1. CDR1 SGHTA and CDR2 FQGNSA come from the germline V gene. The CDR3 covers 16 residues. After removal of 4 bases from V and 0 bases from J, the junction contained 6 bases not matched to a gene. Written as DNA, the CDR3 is TGTGCCAGCAGCTCGAGGACAGGAGACTCCTACAATGAGCAGTTCTTC. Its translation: CASSSRTGDSYNEQFF. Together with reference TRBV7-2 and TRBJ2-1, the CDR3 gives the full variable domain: GAGVSQSPSNKVTEKGKDVELRCDPISGHTALYWYRQSLGQGLEFLIYFQGNSAPDKSGLPSDRFSAERTGGSVSTLTIQRTQQEDSAVYLCASSSRTGDSYNEQFFGPGTRLTVL.

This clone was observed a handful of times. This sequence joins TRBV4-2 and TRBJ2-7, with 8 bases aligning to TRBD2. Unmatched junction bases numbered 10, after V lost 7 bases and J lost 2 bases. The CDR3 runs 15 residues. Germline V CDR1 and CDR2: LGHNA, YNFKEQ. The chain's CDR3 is CASTLSGGNPYEQYF. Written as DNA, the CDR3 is TGTGCCAGCACCTTAAGCGGGGGAAACCCCTACGAGCAGTACTTC.

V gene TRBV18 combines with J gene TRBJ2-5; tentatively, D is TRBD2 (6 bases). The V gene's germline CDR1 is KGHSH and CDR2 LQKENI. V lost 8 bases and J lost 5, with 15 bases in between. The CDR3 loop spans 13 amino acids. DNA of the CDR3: TGTGCCAGCGCTACGGGAGCGCACGAGACCCAGTACTTC. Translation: CASATGAHETQYF.

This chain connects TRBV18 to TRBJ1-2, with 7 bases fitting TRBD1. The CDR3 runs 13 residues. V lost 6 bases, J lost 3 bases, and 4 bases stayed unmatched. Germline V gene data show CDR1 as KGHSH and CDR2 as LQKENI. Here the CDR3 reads CASSLDRDYGYTF. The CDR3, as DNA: TGTGCCAGCTCCCTAGACAGGGACTATGGCTACACCTTC.

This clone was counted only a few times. In nucleotides, the CDR3 is TGTGCCTGGAGTGACATGAACACTGAAGCTTTCTTT. Translation: CAWSDMNTEAFF. The chain links TRBV30 to TRBJ1-1, with D unclear. V was trimmed by 1 base and J by 0 bases, leaving 3 bases between them. The CDR3 spans 12 residues. In germline, CDR1 is GTSNPN, CDR2 SVGIG (reference sequence).

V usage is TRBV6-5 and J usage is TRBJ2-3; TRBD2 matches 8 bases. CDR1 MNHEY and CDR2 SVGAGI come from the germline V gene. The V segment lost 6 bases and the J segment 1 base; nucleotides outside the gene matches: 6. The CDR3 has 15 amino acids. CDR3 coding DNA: TGTGCCAGCAGGACGGGGGGGGCCGGCACAGATACGCAGTATTTT. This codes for CASRTGGAGTDTQYF.

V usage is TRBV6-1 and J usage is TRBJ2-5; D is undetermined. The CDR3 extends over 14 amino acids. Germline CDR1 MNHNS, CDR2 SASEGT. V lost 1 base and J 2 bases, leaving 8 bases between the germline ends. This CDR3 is CASSEGQVQETQYF. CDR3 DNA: TGTGCCAGCAGTGAAGGCCAGGTACAAGAGACCCAGTACTTC.

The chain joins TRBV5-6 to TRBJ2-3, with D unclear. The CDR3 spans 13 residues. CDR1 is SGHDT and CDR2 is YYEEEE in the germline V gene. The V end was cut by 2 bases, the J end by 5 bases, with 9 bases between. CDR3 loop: CASSLAIKDTQYF. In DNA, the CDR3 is TGTGCCAGCAGCTTAGCGATCAAAGATACGCAGTATTTT.

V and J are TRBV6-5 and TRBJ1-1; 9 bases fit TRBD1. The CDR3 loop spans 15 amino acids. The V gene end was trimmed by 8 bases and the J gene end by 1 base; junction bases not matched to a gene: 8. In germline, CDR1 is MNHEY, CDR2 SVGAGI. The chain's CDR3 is CASPRGQGTNTEAFF. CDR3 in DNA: TGTGCCAGCCCGCGAGGACAGGGGACGAACACTGAAGCTTTCTTT.

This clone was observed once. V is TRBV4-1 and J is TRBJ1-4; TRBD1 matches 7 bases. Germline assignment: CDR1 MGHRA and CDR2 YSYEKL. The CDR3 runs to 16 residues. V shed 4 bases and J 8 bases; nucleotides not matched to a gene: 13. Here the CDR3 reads CASSPLWTGGDEKLFF. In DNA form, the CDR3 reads TGCGCCAGCAGCCCACTCTGGACAGGAGGGGACGAAAAACTGTTTTTT.

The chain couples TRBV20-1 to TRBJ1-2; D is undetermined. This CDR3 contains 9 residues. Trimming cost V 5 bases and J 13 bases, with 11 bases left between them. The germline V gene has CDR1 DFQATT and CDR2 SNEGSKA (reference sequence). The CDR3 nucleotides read TGCAGTGCTGGGCTGGGTCGCACCTTC. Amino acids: CSAGLGRTF.

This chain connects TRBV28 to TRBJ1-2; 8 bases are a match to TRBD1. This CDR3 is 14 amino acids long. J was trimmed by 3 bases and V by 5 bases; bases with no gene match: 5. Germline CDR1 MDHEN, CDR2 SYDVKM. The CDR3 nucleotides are TGTGCCAGCAGTCTCAGGGGGCGACACTATGGCTACACCTTC. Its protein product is CASSLRGRHYGYTF.

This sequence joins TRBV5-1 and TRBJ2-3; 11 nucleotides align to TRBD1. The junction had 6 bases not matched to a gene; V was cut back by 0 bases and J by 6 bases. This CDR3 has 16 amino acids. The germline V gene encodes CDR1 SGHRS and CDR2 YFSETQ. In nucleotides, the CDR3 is TGCGCCAGCAGCTTGGGGACAGGGGGCCTATACGATACGCAGTATTTT. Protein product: CASSLGTGGLYDTQYF. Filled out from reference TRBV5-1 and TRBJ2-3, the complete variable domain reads KAGVTQTPRYLIKTRGQQVTLSCSPISGHRSVSWYQQTPGQGLQFLFEYFSETQRNKGNFPGRFSGRQFSNSRSEMNVSTLELGDSALYLCASSLGTGGLYDTQYFGPGTRLTVL.

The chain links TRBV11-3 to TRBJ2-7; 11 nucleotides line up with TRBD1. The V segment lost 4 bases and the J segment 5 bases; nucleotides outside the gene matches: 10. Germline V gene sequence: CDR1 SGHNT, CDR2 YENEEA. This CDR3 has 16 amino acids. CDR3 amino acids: CASSYVWGTGGNEQYF. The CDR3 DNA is TGTGCCAGCAGCTACGTGTGGGGGACAGGGGGGAACGAGCAGTACTTC.

CDR3 sequence reads: CASSFENYGYTF. CDR3 DNA sequence: TGTGCCAGCAGTTTCGAGAACTATGGCTACACCTTC. This rearrangement joins TRBV28 to TRBJ1-2; no firm D call. Germline assignment: CDR1 MDHEN and CDR2 SYDVKM. V lost 3 bases to trimming and J lost 2 bases, with 4 bases between them. This CDR3 is built from 12 residues.

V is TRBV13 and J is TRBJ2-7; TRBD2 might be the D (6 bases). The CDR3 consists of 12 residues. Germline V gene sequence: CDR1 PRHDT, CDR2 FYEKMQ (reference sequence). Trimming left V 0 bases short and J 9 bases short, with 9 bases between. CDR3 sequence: CASSLGRLGQYF. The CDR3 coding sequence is TGTGCCAGCAGCTTAGGCAGACTAGGGCAGTACTTC.

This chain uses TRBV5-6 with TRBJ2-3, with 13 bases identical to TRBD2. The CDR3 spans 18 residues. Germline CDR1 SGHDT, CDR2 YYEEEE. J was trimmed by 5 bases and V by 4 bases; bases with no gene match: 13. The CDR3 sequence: CASSQPGLAGFSVDTQYF. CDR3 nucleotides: TGTGCCAGCAGCCAGCCGGGACTAGCGGGATTTTCGGTAGATACGCAGTATTTT.

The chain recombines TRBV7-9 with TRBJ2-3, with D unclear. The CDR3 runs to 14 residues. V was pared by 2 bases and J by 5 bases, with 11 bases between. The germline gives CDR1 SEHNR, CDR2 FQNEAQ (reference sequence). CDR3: CASSLFGTGDTQYF. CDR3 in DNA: TGTGCCAGCAGCTTATTCGGTACGGGAGATACGCAGTATTTT.